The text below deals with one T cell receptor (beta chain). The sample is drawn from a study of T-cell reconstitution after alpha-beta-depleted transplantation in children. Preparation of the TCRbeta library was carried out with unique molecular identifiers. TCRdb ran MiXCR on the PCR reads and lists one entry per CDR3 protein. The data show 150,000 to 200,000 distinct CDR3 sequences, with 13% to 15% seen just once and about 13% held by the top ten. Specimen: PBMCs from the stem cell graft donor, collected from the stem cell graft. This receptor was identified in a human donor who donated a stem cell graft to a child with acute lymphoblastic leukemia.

The CDR3 loop is CASSRAVGRGYSGANVLTF. In nucleotides, the CDR3 is TGTGCCAGCAGCCGAGCGGTCGGCAGGGGGTACTCTGGGGCCAACGTCCTGACTTTC. The chain carries TRBV3-1 and TRBJ2-6; 7 bases fit TRBD1. The V gene's germline CDR1 is LGHDT and CDR2 YNNKEL (reference sequence). This CDR3 spans 19 amino acids. J gave up 0 bases and V 4 bases, and 12 bases lay outside the gene matches. The complete variable domain, with remaining parts taken from reference TRBV3-1 and TRBJ2-6, reads DTAVSQTPKYLVTQMGNDKSIKCEQNLGHDTMYWYKQDSKKFLKIMFSYNNKELIINETVPNRFSPKSPDKAHLNLHINSLELGDSAVYFCASSRAVGRGYSGANVLTFGAGSRLTVL.